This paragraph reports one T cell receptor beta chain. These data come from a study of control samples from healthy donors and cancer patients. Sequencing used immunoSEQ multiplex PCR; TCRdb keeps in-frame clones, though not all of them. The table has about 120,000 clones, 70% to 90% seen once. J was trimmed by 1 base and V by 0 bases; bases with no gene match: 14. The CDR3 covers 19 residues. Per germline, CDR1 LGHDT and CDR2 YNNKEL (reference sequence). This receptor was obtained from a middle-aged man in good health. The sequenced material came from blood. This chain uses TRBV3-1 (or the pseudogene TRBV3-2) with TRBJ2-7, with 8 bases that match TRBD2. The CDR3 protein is CASSQDQGKRGGRSYEQYF. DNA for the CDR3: TGTGCCAGCAGCCAAGATCAAGGGAAACGGGGGGGCCGATCCTACGAGCAGTACTTC.